This TCR beta chain was identified during a study of OX40 agonist ivuxolimab in advanced cancers. A note on the overall study: Ivuxolimab, which targeted the costimulatory receptor OX40 (CD134), was an agonistic, fully human IgG2 monoclonal antibody. Intravenous ivuxolimab was administered to patients every 2 weeks at six dose levels: 0.01, 0.1, 0.3, 1.5, 3 and 10 mg/kg. Of the approximately 50 dose-escalation patients, hepatocellular carcinoma was present in 19, melanoma in around 15, renal cell carcinoma in 9 and head and neck cancer in 9. A male proportion of around 83% and a mean age of around 60 years, ranging from roughly 23 to 85, were recorded for the dose-escalation cohort. Prior anti-PD-1, anti-PD-L1 or anti-CTLA-4 therapy was permitted, and checkpoint inhibitors had been received by about 44% of dose-escalation patients. Partial responses occurred in three dose-escalation patients, of whom one had hepatocellular carcinoma and two had cutaneous melanoma. Peripheral TCRbeta sequencing was intended to test whether TCR sequence diversity was altered and clonal T-cell expansion was caused by ivuxolimab. The paper covers the monotherapy dose-escalation part of the phase I ivuxolimab trial, which included N ≈ 50 patients.

For sequencing of the TCRbeta CDR3 region, genomic DNA was extracted from the sorted cells. The immunoSEQ Assay was used to sequence the TCRbeta CDR3 regions. Held by TCRdb, this immuneACCESS table contains in-frame sequences only and omits some clones. Under half of the omission traces to an unresolved V gene where checked; the cause of the rest is unknown. This sample lists approximately 91,000 clones; roughly 89% were detected once. Jointly, the top ten make up 0.5% to 0.55% of the sample. V sheds 1 base and J sheds 2 bases, leaving 6 bases between their ends. The CDR3 goes from the cysteine to the phenylalanine over 13 residues. Here the CDR3 DNA is all that survives: 39 bases in frame from base 1. Per the germline V gene, SGDLS is the CDR1 and YYNGEE is the CDR2. Broad study findings and their caveats: The antigen specificity of the clonally expanded peripheral T cells was not determined. Low levels of normalized T-cell clonal expansion were also seen in some patients who did not respond. After ivuxolimab, more expanded clones were found on average in CD8+ T cells than in CD4+ T cells. At doses of 0.1 to 3.0 mg/kg, clonal expansion of both CD4+ and CD8+ T cells in blood was seen between baseline and week 6. In the 0.1-3.0 mg/kg groups, partial responders were among the patients with the lowest normalized peripheral clonal expansion, particularly in CD8+ T cells.

Patients with autoimmune disease history or receiving systemic immunosuppression were excluded from the trial. Peripheral blood for TCR sequencing was collected from all dose cohorts at baseline, on cycle 4 day 1, and on cycle 7 day 1. Samples came from an open-label, multicenter, first-in-human phase I dose-escalation trial of ivuxolimab. The trial enrolled adults with locally advanced or metastatic head and neck squamous cell, hepatocellular, melanoma or renal cell carcinoma. Before TCR sequencing, CD4+ and CD8+ T cells were separately sorted from peripheral blood. This clone was counted once. There is no known antigen for this receptor. The record has no base qualities; no much larger clone is one base away.

The source was CD4+ or CD8+ T cells sorted from blood, collected in a trial of the OX40 agonist ivuxolimab. The V and J segments used are TRBV9 and TRBJ1-2; 6 matching bases give a weak D call of TRBD1. The sequence was obtained from an adult with an advanced solid tumor such as melanoma, head and neck, liver or kidney cancer. CDR3 sequence: CASSVTGNYGYTF. The bases read TGTGCCAGCAGCGTAACAGGGAACTATGGCTACACCTTC. Where the CDR3 stops, the reference TRBV9 and TRBJ1-2 genes take over; the full variable domain is DSGVTQTPKHLITATGQRVTLRCSPRSGDLSVYWYQQSLDQGLQFLIQYYNGEERAKGNILERFSAQQFPDLHSELNLSSLELGDSALYFCASSVTGNYGYTFGSGTRLTVV.